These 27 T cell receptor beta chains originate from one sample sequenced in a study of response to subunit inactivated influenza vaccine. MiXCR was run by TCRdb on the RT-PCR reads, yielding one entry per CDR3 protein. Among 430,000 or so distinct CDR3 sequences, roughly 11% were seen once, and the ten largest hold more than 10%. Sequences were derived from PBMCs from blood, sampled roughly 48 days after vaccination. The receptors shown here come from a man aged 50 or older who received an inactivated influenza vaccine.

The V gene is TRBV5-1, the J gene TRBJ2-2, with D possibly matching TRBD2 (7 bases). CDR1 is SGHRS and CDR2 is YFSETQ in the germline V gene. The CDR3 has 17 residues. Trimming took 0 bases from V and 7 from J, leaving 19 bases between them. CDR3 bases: TGCGCCAGCAGCTTGGCCGGGGGGCCCCTTGGCGGCGGGGAGCTGTTTTTT. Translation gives CASSLAGGPLGGGELFF.

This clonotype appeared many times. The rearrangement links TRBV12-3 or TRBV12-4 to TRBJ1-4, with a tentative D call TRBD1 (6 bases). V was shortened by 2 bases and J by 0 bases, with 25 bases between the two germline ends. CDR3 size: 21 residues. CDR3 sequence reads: CASSLSQTGGPYYATNEKLFF. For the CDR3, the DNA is TGTGCCAGCAGTTTATCCCAGACGGGGGGGCCCTACTATGCAACTAATGAAAAACTGTTTTTT.

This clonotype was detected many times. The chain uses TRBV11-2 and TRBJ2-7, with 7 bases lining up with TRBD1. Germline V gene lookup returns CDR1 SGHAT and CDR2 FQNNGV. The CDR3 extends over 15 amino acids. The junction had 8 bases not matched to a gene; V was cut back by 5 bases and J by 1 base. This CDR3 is CASSTPGTASYEQYF. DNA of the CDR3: TGTGCCAGCAGCACCCCCGGGACAGCTTCCTACGAGCAGTACTTC.

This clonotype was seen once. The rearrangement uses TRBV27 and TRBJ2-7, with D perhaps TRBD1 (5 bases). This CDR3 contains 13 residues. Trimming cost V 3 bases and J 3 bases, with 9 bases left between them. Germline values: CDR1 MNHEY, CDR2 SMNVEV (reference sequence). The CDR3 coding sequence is TGTGCCAGCAGTTTTCAGGACAACTACGAGCAGTACTTC. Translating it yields CASSFQDNYEQYF.

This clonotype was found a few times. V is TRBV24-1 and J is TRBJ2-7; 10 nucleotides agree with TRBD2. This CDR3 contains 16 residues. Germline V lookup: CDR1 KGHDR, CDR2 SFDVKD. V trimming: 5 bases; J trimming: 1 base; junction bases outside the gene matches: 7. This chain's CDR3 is CATSGAGTSASYEQYF. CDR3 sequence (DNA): TGTGCCACCAGTGGGGCCGGGACTAGCGCTTCCTACGAGCAGTACTTC.

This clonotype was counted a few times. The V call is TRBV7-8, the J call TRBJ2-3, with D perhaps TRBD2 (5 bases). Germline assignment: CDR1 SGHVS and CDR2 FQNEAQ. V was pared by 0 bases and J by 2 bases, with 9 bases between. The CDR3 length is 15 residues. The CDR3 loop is CASSLAEGNTDTQYF. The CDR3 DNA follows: TGTGCCAGCAGCTTAGCCGAGGGAAACACAGATACGCAGTATTTT. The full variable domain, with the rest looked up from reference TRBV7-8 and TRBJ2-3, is GAGVSQSPRYKVAKRGQDVALRCDPISGHVSLFWYQQALGQGPEFLTYFQNEAQLDKSGLPSDRFFAERPEGSVSTLKIQRTQQEDSAVYLCASSLAEGNTDTQYFGPGTRLTVL.

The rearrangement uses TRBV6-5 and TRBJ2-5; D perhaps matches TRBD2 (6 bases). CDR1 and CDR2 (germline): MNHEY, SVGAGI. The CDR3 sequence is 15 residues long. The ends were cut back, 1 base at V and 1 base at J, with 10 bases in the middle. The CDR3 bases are TGTGCCAGCAGTTACTTTGGAGGGCTCCAAGAGACCCAGTACTTC. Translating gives CASSYFGGLQETQYF.

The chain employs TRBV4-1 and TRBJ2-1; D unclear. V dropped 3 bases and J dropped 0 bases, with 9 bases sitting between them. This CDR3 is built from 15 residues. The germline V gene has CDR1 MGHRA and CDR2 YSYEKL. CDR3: CASSQIDSSYNEQFF. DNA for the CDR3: TGCGCCAGCAGCCAGATAGATAGCTCCTACAATGAGCAGTTCTTC.

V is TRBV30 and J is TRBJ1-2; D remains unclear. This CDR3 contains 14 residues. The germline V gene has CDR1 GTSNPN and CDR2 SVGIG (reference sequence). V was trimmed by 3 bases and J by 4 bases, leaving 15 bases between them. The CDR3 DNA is TGTGCCTGGAGCGTTCCCAGCCGGGTCTATGGCTACACCTTC. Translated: CAWSVPSRVYGYTF.

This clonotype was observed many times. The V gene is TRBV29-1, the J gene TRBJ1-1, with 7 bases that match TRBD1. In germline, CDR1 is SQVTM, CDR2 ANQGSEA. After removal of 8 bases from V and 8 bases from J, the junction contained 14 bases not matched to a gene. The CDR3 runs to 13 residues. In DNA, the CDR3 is TGCAGCATTACGACAGGGACGCTGAACGAAGCTTTCTTT. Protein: CSITTGTLNEAFF.

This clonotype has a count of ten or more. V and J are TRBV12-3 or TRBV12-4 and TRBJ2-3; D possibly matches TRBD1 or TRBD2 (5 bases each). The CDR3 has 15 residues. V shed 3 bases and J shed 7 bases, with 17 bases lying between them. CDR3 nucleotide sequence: TGTGCCAGCAGTTTGGGACGGCGCCCCTTAAATACGCAGTATTTT. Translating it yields CASSLGRRPLNTQYF.

The CDR3 nucleotides read TGTGCCAGCAGTGGGCAGGGGGCGCCGGGCAATGAGCAGTTCTTC. Protein: CASSGQGAPGNEQFF. The chain uses TRBV2 and TRBJ2-1; 8 bases are a match to TRBD1. CDR1 and CDR2 from the germline V gene are SNHLY and FYNNEI. CDR3 length: 15 residues. J gave up 6 bases and V 4 bases, and 8 bases lay outside the gene matches.

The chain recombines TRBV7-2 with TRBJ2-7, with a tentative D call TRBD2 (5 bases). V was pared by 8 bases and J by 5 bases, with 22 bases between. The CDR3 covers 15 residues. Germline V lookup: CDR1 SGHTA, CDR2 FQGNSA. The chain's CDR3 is CASAEKLVTTHEQYF. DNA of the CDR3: TGTGCCAGCGCCGAAAAGCTTGTGACTACCCACGAGCAGTACTTC.

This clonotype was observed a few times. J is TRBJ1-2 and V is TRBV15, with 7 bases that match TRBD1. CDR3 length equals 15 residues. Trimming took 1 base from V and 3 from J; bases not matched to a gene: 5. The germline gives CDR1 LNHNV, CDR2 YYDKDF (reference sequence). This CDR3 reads CATSRGFRGDYGYTF. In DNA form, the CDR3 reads TGTGCCACCAGCAGAGGTTTCAGGGGGGACTATGGCTACACCTTC.

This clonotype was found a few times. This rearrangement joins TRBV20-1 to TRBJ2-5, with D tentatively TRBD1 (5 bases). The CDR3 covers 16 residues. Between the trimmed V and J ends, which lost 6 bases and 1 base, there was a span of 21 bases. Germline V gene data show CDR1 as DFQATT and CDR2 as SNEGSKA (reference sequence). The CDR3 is CSAKGMQGRAQETQYF. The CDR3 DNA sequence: TGCAGTGCCAAAGGGATGCAGGGAAGGGCCCAAGAGACCCAGTACTTC.

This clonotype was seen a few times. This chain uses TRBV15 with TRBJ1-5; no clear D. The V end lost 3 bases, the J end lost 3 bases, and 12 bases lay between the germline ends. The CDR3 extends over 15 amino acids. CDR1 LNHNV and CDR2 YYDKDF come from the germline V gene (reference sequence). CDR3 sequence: CATSRGSAINQPQHF. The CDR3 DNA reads TGTGCCACCAGCAGGGGGTCGGCCATCAATCAGCCCCAGCATTTT.

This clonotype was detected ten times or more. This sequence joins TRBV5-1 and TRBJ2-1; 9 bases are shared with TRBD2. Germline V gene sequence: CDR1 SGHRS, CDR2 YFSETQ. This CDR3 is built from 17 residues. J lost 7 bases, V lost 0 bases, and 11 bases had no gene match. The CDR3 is CASSLAGGGRARNEQFF. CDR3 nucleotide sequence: TGCGCCAGCAGCTTGGCCGGCGGCGGGAGGGCAAGGAATGAGCAGTTCTTC.

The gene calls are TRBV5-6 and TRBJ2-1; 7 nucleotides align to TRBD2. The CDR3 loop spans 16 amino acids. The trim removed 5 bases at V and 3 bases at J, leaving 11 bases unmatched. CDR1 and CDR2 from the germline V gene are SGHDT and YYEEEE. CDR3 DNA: TGTGCCAGCAGATTGTGGGCGGGAGCCGACTACAATGAGCAGTTCTTC. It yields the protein CASRLWAGADYNEQFF.

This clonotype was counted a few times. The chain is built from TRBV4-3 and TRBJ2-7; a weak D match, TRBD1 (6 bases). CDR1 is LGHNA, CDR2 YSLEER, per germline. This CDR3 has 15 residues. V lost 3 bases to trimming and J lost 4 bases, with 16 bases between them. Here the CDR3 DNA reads TGCGCCAGCAGCCATCCAGACAGGCGAGATTACGAGCAGTACTTC. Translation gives CASSHPDRRDYEQYF.

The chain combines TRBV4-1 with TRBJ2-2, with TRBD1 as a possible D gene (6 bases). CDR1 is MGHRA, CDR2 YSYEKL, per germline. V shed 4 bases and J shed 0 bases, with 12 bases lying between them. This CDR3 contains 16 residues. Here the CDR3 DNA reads TGCGCCAGCAGCCTTAATACAGGGACGAACACCGGGGAGCTGTTTTTT. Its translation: CASSLNTGTNTGELFF.

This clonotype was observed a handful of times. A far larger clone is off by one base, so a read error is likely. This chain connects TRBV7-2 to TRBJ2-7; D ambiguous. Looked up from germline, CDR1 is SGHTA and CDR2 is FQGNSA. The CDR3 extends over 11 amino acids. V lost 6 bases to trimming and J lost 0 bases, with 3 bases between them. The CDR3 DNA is TGTGCCAGCAGGTACTCCTACGAGCAGTACTTC. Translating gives CASRYSYEQYF.

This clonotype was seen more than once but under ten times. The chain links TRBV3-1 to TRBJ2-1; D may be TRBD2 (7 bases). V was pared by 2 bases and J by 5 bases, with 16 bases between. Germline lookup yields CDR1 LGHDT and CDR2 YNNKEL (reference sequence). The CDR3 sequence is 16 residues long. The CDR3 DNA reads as TGTGCCAGCAGCCAAAAGGTGGGGGGGCGAAACAATGAGCAGTTCTTC. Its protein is CASSQKVGGRNNEQFF.

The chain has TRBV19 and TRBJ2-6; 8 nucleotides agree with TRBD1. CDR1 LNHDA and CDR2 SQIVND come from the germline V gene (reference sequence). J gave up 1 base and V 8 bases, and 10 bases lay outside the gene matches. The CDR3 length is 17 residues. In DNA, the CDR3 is TGTGCCAGTCGTACTGGGACAGGACTGTCTGGGGCCAACGTCCTGACTTTC. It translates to CASRTGTGLSGANVLTF.

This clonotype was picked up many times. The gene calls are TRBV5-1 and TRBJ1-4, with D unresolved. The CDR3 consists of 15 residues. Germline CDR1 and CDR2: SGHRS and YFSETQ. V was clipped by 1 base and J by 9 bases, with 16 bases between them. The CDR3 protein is CASSLSTAATKKLFF. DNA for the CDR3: TGCGCCAGCAGCTTGAGCACGGCAGCTACGAAAAAACTGTTTTTT.

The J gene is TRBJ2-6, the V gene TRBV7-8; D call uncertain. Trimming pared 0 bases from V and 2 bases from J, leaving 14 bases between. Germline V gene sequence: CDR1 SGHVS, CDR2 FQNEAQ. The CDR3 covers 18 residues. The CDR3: CASSLALPLGPGANVLTF. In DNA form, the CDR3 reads TGTGCCAGCAGCTTAGCGTTACCCTTGGGTCCTGGGGCCAACGTCCTGACTTTC.

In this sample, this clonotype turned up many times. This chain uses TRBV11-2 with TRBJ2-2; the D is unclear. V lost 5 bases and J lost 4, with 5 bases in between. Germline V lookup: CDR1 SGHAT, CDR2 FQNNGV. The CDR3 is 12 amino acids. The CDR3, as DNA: TGTGCCAGCAGCCCCCCCACCGGGGAGCTGTTTTTT. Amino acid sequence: CASSPPTGELFF.

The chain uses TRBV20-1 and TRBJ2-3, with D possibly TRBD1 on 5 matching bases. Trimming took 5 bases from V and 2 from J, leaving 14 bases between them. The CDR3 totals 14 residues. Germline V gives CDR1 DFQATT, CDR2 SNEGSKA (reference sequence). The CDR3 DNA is TGCAGTGCTCATGGCAGGGTTGTCACAGATACGCAGTATTTT. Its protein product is CSAHGRVVTDTQYF.